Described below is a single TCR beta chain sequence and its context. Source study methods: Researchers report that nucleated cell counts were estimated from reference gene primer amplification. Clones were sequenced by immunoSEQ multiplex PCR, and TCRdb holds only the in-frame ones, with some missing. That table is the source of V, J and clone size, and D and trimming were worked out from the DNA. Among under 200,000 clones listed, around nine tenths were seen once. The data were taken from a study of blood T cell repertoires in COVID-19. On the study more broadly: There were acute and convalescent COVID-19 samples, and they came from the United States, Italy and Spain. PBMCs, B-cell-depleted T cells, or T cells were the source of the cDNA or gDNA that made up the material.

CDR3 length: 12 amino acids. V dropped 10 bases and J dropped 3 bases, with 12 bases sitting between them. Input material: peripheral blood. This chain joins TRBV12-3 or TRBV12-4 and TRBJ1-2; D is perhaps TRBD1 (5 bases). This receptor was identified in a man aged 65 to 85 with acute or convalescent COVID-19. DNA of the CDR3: TGTGCCACCGGGGGAGGGTACTATGGCTACACCTTC. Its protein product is CATGGGYYGYTF.